This T cell receptor beta chain was recovered during a study of PD-L1 blockade in urothelial cancer. Study overall: The patients' atezolizumab therapy, 1,200 mg intravenously every 3 weeks, started at some point between 2014 and 2016. Blood was evaluated 3 weeks (second dose) and 6 weeks after therapy began. Median T cell yield from blood was about 150,000.

Profiled with immunoSEQ multiplex PCR; TCRdb holds only in-frame clones, not every one. The sample includes around 79,000 clones, about 82% of them seen just once. Germline lookup yields CDR1 SGHTA and CDR2 FQGNSA. This CDR3 has 13 residues. V was cut by 4 bases and J by 10 bases, with 14 bases left in between. As for time point: pretreatment peripheral blood. Patient disease was locally advanced or metastatic urothelial carcinoma. J is TRBJ1-5 and V is TRBV7-2, with D possibly TRBD1 on 5 matching bases. The source is a middle-aged man with urothelial cancer. This specimen was PBMCs, taken around atezolizumab (anti-PD-L1) treatment. The CDR3 here is CASSSEWGAPQHF. The CDR3 bases are TGTGCCAGCAGCTCCGAGTGGGGCGCTCCCCAGCATTTT.